Below, one T cell receptor beta chain is given with its context. Libraries were prepared by immunoSEQ multiplex PCR; TCRdb keeps only in-frame clonotypes and omits some of them. The sample holds approximately 74,000 clones; 80% to 95% are singletons and the top ten take approximately 0.58%. This entry is derived from a study of OX40 agonist ivuxolimab in advanced cancers. The CDR3 has 16 amino acids. CDR1 and CDR2 (germline): SGDLS, YYNGEE. V lost 2 bases and J lost 6; bases outside the gene matches: 8. Sequencing was performed on CD4+ or CD8+ T cells sorted from blood, taken in a trial of the OX40 agonist ivuxolimab. This chain uses TRBV9 with TRBJ2-4, with 10 nucleotides matching TRBD1. The source of this sequence is an adult with an advanced solid tumor such as melanoma, head and neck, liver or kidney cancer. CDR3 sequence: CASSVGTGAMGNIQYF. CDR3 bases: TGTGCCAGCAGCGTGGGGACAGGGGCCATGGGAAACATTCAGTACTTC.